This entry lists 22 T cell receptor beta chains sequenced from one sample in a study of response to subunit inactivated influenza vaccine (dated by TCRdb to 2016 to 2019). Library construction relied on RT-PCR. The sample was run on an Illumina HiSeq 2500. The public reads were run again by TCRdb, first through fastp at Q25 and then through MiXCR, and only productive beta chains were kept. Rows are unified per CDR3 protein, each entry keeping the most common DNA and genes. Within this sample are 490,000 or so distinct CDR3 sequences, with 7.6% of them counted one time only. The ten largest account for 13% of the sample. The source material was PBMCs from blood, sampled around 25 months after vaccination. The receptors originated from a man between 45 and 75 years old who received an inactivated influenza vaccine. Donor details come from another sample of the same person, matched by shared clones.

This clonotype was recorded at least ten times. The chain links TRBV5-1 to TRBJ2-7, with 8 bases identical to TRBD1. Trimming removed 0 bases from V and 5 bases from J; junction bases left unmatched: 4. The CDR3 covers 14 residues. Germline CDR1 and CDR2: SGHRS and YFSETQ. CDR3 in DNA: TGCGCCAGCAGCTTGGACAGGGGGTCCGACGAGCAGTACTTC. Translating gives CASSLDRGSDEQYF. The full variable domain, with the rest looked up from reference TRBV5-1 and TRBJ2-7, is KAGVTQTPRYLIKTRGQQVTLSCSPISGHRSVSWYQQTPGQGLQFLFEYFSETQRNKGNFPGRFSGRQFSNSRSEMNVSTLELGDSALYLCASSLDRGSDEQYFGPGTRLTVT.

Only a few counts were recorded for this clonotype. The chain joins TRBV6-2 or TRBV6-3 to TRBJ2-7; TRBD2 matches at 7 bases. Trimming removed 0 bases from V and 7 bases from J; junction bases left unmatched: 12. The CDR3 runs 16 residues. Germline lookup yields CDR1 MNHEY and CDR2 SVGEGT. CDR3 bases: TGTGCCAGCAGTTACTCGAGGGCTAGCGGCCCCCTGGAGCAGTACTTC. It specifies CASSYSRASGPLEQYF.

This clonotype was counted ten times or more. V and J are TRBV20-1 and TRBJ1-6; D remains unclear. Trimming removed 0 bases from V and 10 bases from J, with 10 bases in between. The CDR3 consists of 13 residues. Germline-derived CDR1 and CDR2 are DFQATT and SNEGSKA (reference sequence). CDR3 in amino acids: CSAREVGNSPLHF. CDR3 DNA sequence: TGCAGTGCTAGAGAGGTGGGGAACTCACCCCTCCACTTT.

Only a few counts were recorded for this clonotype. This chain links TRBV29-1 with TRBJ2-4; no clear D gene. The ends were cut back, 7 bases at V and 0 bases at J, with 16 bases in the middle. Germline V CDR1 and CDR2: SQVTM, ANQGSEA. The CDR3 contains 15 residues. The CDR3 region has the DNA TGCAGCGACTTTATAAACCGGGTAGCCAAAAACATTCAGTACTTC. Residues: CSDFINRVAKNIQYF.

V gene TRBV20-1 combines with J gene TRBJ1-2, with D unresolved. V lost 4 bases and J 1 base, leaving 7 bases between the germline ends. Germline CDR1 reads DFQATT; CDR2 reads SNEGSKA (reference sequence). The CDR3 consists of 12 residues. CDR3 loop: CSAISSNYGYTF. The DNA of the CDR3 is TGCAGTGCTATTTCCAGTAACTATGGCTACACCTTC.

At least ten counts were recorded for this clonotype. Here the CDR3 reads CASTWDRENEKLFF. CDR3 DNA sequence: TGTGCCAGCACCTGGGACAGGGAGAATGAAAAACTGTTTTTT. This sequence joins TRBV6-1 and TRBJ1-4, with TRBD1 matching over 9 bases. The J segment lost 5 bases and the V segment lost 7 bases, leaving 5 bases of the junction unmatched. The CDR3 extends over 14 amino acids. Germline V lookup: CDR1 MNHNS, CDR2 SASEGT.

The V gene is TRBV6-5, the J gene TRBJ1-3, with TRBD1 matching 10 bases. The CDR3 contains 16 residues. Trimming took 2 bases from V and 0 from J; bases not matched to a gene: 1. Germline loops: CDR1 MNHEY, CDR2 SVGAGI. CDR3 DNA: TGTGCCAGCAGTTACGGACAGGGGGTCTCTGGAAACACCATATATTTT. Translated, it gives CASSYGQGVSGNTIYF.

V and J are TRBV15 and TRBJ2-5; D may be TRBD1 or TRBD2 (7 bases each). CDR3 length equals 14 residues. CDR1 and CDR2 from the germline V gene are LNHNV and YYDKDF (reference sequence). V was clipped by 5 bases and J by 1 base, with 11 bases between them. The chain's CDR3 is CATSPRGGQETQYF. The CDR3, as DNA: TGTGCCACCAGCCCCAGGGGGGGCCAAGAGACCCAGTACTTC.

This clonotype was recorded a few times. This chain uses TRBV7-2 with TRBJ2-1; 7 bases are shared with TRBD2. Germline V CDR1 and CDR2: SGHTA, FQGNSA. Germline trimming cut 0 bases from V and 6 bases from J; bases unmatched to any gene: 8. The length of the CDR3 is 16 residues. Here the CDR3 DNA reads TGTGCCAGCAGCTTAGCGCTGGGCGGGAGTACCAATGAGCAGTTCTTC. Amino acids: CASSLALGGSTNEQFF.

A single count supports this clonotype. V usage is TRBV6-2 or TRBV6-3 and J usage is TRBJ2-5, with 8 bases fitting TRBD2. Germline CDR1 is MNHEY and CDR2 is SVGEGT. The CDR3 covers 15 residues. The trim removed 5 bases at V and 9 bases at J, leaving 14 bases unmatched. The CDR3 DNA sequence: TGTGCCAGCAGTGCCCGGGGGGGCTGGTGGCGGGCCCAGTACTTC. This sequence encodes CASSARGGWWRAQYF.

The chain combines TRBV24-1 with TRBJ2-7, with D unclear. Trimming shortened V by 5 bases and J by 6 bases, and 7 bases separated the two germline ends. CDR1 KGHDR and CDR2 SFDVKD come from the germline V gene. The CDR3 is 11 residues long. CDR3 loop: CATSVNREQYF. The CDR3 DNA follows: TGTGCCACCAGTGTGAACCGCGAGCAGTACTTC.

This clonotype was picked up many times. V usage is TRBV7-2 and J usage is TRBJ2-7; 10 bases fit TRBD2. CDR1 and CDR2 from the germline V gene are SGHTA and FQGNSA. The J segment lost 6 bases and the V segment lost 3 bases, leaving 5 bases of the junction unmatched. This CDR3 contains 14 residues. CDR3 sequence reads: CASSFSSGRSEQYF. CDR3 DNA sequence: TGTGCCAGCAGCTTCTCTAGCGGGAGAAGCGAGCAGTACTTC. Variable domain in full (rest from reference TRBV7-2 and TRBJ2-7): GAGVSQSPSNKVTEKGKDVELRCDPISGHTALYWYRQSLGQGLEFLIYFQGNSAPDKSGLPSDRFSAERTGGSVSTLTIQRTQQEDSAVYLCASSFSSGRSEQYFGPGTRLTVT.

The rearrangement joins TRBV20-1 to TRBJ2-1; possible D gene TRBD2, 6 bases. CDR3 size: 17 residues. Trimming shortened V by 0 bases and J by 0 bases, and 15 bases separated the two germline ends. Germline CDR1 reads DFQATT; CDR2 reads SNEGSKA (reference sequence). CDR3 bases: TGCAGTGCTAGAGATACCAGCGGGCTGAGCTCCTACAATGAGCAGTTCTTC. Its protein is CSARDTSGLSSYNEQFF.

The gene calls are TRBV20-1 and TRBJ2-1; no clear D. The CDR3 runs 18 residues. Trimming shortened V by 0 bases and J by 0 bases, and 18 bases separated the two germline ends. Germline V lookup: CDR1 DFQATT, CDR2 SNEGSKA (reference sequence). The CDR3 loop is CSAREPSDGPTSYNEQFF. The CDR3 DNA sequence: TGCAGTGCTAGAGAACCCAGTGACGGCCCCACCTCCTACAATGAGCAGTTCTTC.

This clonotype showed up many times. The V and J genes are TRBV6-5 and TRBJ2-1, with TRBD1 as a possible D gene (6 bases). CDR1 and CDR2 (germline): MNHEY, SVGAGI. V shed 3 bases and J shed 6 bases, with 15 bases lying between them. The CDR3 is 15 residues long. CDR3 protein: CASSYETGYSNEQFF. The CDR3 DNA is TGTGCCAGCAGTTATGAGACAGGTTATTCCAATGAGCAGTTCTTC.

This clonotype was counted only a few times. The rearrangement links TRBV11-1 to TRBJ2-1; 11 nucleotides align to TRBD2. Unmatched junction bases numbered 10, after V lost 5 bases and J lost 1 base. CDR3 length equals 18 residues. Germline V gene sequence: CDR1 SGHAT, CDR2 FQDESV (reference sequence). CDR3 protein: CASSPRSGRAGSYNEQFF. The CDR3 nucleotides are TGTGCCAGCAGCCCACGTAGCGGGAGGGCCGGATCCTACAATGAGCAGTTCTTC.

The chain joins TRBV7-2 to TRBJ2-4, with 8 bases fitting TRBD2. Germline V gene data show CDR1 as SGHTA and CDR2 as FQGNSA. This CDR3 contains 17 residues. The V segment lost 5 bases and the J segment 0 bases; nucleotides outside the gene matches: 9. CDR3 sequence reads: CASSREGGGLAKNIQYF. CDR3 nucleotides: TGTGCCAGCAGCCGGGAGGGTGGGGGTCTAGCCAAAAACATTCAGTACTTC.

This clonotype has more than one count but fewer than ten. The chain uses TRBV28 and TRBJ1-5, with a possible D match to TRBD1 (6 bases). Germline V gives CDR1 MDHEN, CDR2 SYDVKM. The CDR3 contains 15 residues. The germline V and J ends were trimmed by 2 bases and 3 bases, with 11 bases remaining between them. The CDR3 DNA follows: TGTGCCAGCAGTTTAACCGGGACAAACAATCAGCCCCAGCATTTT. Translating it yields CASSLTGTNNQPQHF.

V gene TRBV4-2 combines with J gene TRBJ1-5; tentative D call: TRBD1 (5 bases). The germline gives CDR1 LGHNA, CDR2 YNFKEQ. CDR3 length: 17 amino acids. Trimming took 0 bases from V and 6 from J, leaving 18 bases between them. The CDR3 DNA sequence: TGTGCCAGCAGCCAAGAATTGAGGACGGCGGGGGGTCAGCCCCAGCATTTT. This codes for CASSQELRTAGGQPQHF.

This CDR3 reads CASSPPGGRETQYF. The CDR3 DNA follows: TGTGCCAGCTCACCACCGGGAGGGCGAGAGACCCAGTACTTC. The V call is TRBV18, the J call TRBJ2-5; TRBD2 aligns across 7 bases. Germline V lookup: CDR1 KGHSH, CDR2 LQKENI. The ends lost 0 bases at V and 4 bases at J; junction bases unmatched: 2. The CDR3 is 14 residues long.

The chain carries TRBV24-1 and TRBJ2-1; 15 bases are a match to TRBD2. Germline CDR1 and CDR2: KGHDR and SFDVKD. The ends lost 4 bases at V and 7 bases at J; junction bases unmatched: 13. The CDR3 loop spans 19 amino acids. The CDR3 DNA follows: TGTGCCACCAGTGACCCCGGACTAGCGGGAGGGTCCAGCTTGAATGAGCAGTTCTTC. Protein product: CATSDPGLAGGSSLNEQFF.

This chain links TRBV18 with TRBJ1-4, with 7 bases lining up with TRBD1. The CDR3 runs to 18 residues. With 2 bases clipped from V and 2 bases from J, the junction kept 11 bases outside the gene matches. CDR1 KGHSH and CDR2 LQKENI come from the germline V gene. The CDR3 DNA reads TGTGCCAGCTCACCAACGCAAGGGGGCGCAGTGACTAATGAAAAACTGTTTTTT. Translation gives CASSPTQGGAVTNEKLFF.